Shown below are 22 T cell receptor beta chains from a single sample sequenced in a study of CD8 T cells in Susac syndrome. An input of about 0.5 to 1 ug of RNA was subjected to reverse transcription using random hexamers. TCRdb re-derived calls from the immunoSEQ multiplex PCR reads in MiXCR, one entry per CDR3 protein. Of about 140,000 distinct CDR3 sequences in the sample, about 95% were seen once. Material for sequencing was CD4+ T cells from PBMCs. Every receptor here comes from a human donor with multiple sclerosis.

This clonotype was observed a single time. The DNA for the CDR3 is TGCGCCAGCAGCTTGGGGTCCGGAGAGACCCAGTACTTC. This codes for CASSLGSGETQYF. V usage is TRBV5-1 and J usage is TRBJ2-5; D not certain. Trimming pared 0 bases from V and 4 bases from J, leaving 7 bases between. This CDR3 region has 13 residues. Germline CDR1 and CDR2: SGHRS and YFSETQ.

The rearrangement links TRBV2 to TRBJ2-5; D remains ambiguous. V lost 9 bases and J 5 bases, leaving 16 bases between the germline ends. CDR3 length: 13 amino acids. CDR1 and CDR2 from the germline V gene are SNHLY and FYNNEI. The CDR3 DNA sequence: TGTGCCAGTAGCTACAGTTGGGTGGAGACCCAGTACTTC. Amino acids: CASSYSWVETQYF.

CDR3 DNA: TGTGCCAGCATCCGGGATAGCAATCAGCCCCAGCATTTT. It translates to CASIRDSNQPQHF. The chain combines TRBV2 with TRBJ1-5; no clear D. This CDR3 is built from 13 residues. V gave up 7 bases and J gave up 0 bases, with 7 bases separating them. CDR1 is SNHLY, CDR2 FYNNEI, per germline.

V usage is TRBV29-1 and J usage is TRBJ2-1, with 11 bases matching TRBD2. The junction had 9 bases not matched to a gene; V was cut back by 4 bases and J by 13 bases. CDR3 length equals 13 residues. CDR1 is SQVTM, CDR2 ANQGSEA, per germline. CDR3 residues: CSVAELAGGEQFF. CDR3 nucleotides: TGCAGCGTTGCAGAGCTAGCGGGAGGAGAACAGTTCTTC.

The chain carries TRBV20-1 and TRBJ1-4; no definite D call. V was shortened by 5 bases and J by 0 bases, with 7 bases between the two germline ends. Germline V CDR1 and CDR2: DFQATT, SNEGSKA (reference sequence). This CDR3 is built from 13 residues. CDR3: CSAPRTTNEKLFF. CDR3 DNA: TGCAGTGCTCCGAGAACAACTAATGAAAAACTGTTTTTT.

CDR3 DNA: TGTGCCAGCAGCTTAGAGTCCCGAACTGGGGGTGGCTACACCTTC. Its translation is CASSLESRTGGGYTF. The V gene is TRBV7-2, the J gene TRBJ1-2; D is perhaps TRBD1 (5 bases). Germline V gene lookup returns CDR1 SGHTA and CDR2 FQGNSA. The ends were cut back, 1 base at V and 7 bases at J, with 16 bases in the middle. The CDR3 consists of 15 residues. Combining the CDR3 with reference TRBV7-2 and TRBJ1-2 gives the whole variable domain GAGVSQSPSNKVTEKGKDVELRCDPISGHTALYWYRQSLGQGLEFLIYFQGNSAPDKSGLPSDRFSAERTGGSVSTLTIQRTQQEDSAVYLCASSLESRTGGGYTFGSGTRLTVV.

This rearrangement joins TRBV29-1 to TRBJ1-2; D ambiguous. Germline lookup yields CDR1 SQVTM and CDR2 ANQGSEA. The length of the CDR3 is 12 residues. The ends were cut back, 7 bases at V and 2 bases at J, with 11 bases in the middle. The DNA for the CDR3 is TGCAGCGCCGAGCCGGTAAACTATGGCTACACCTTC. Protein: CSAEPVNYGYTF.

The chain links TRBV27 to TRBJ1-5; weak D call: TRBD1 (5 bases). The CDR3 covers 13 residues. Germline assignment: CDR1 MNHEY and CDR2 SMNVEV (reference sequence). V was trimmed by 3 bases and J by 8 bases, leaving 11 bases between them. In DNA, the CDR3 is TGTGCCAGCAGTTTGTGGGGCGTTGAGCCCCAGCATTTT. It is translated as CASSLWGVEPQHF.

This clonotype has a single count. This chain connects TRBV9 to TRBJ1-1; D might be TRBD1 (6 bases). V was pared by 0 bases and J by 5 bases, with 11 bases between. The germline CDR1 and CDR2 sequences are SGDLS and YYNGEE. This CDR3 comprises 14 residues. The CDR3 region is CASSVEGGGTEAFF. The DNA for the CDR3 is TGTGCCAGCAGCGTAGAAGGGGGTGGGACTGAAGCTTTCTTT.

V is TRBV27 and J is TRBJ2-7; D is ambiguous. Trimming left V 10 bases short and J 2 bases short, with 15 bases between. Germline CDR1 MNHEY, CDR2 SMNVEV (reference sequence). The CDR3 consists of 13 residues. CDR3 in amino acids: CATDFTPPYEQYF. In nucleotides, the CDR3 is TGTGCCACCGACTTTACTCCCCCCTACGAGCAGTACTTC.

CDR3 bases: TGCGCCAGCAGCCAAGATCTAGGGACTAGCGGGGGGTTTGGTACGCAGTATTTT. Residues: CASSQDLGTSGGFGTQYF. V and J are TRBV4-3 and TRBJ2-3; 15 bases match TRBD2. The CDR3 runs to 18 residues. The germline CDR1 and CDR2 sequences are LGHNA and YSLEER. Trimming took 0 bases from V and 8 from J; bases not matched to a gene: 9.

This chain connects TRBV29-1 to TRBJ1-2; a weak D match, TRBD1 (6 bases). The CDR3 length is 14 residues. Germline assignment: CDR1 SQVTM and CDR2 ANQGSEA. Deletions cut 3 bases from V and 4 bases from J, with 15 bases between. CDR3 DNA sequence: TGCAGCGTTGATTCCGCAGGGGCTATCTATGGCTACACCTTC. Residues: CSVDSAGAIYGYTF.

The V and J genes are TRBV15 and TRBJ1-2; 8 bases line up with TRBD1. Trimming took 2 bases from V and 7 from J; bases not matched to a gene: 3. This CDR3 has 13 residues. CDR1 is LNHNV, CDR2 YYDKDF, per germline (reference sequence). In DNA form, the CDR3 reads TGTGCCACCAGCAGACCCGACAGGGGTGGCTACACCTTC. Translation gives CATSRPDRGGYTF.

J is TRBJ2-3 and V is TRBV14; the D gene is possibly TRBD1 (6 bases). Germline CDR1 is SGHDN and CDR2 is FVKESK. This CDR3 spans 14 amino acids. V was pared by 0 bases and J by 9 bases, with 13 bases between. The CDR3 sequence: CASSQDLRTATQYF. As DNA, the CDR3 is TGTGCCAGCAGCCAAGATTTAAGGACAGCGACGCAGTATTTT.

CDR3 DNA: TGTGCCAGCAGCCAAGGCGGTGGGACAGGGAACTACGAGCAGTACTTC. Its translation is CASSQGGGTGNYEQYF. The J gene is TRBJ2-7, the V gene TRBV14; TRBD1 aligns across 9 bases. The V gene's germline CDR1 is SGHDN and CDR2 FVKESK. The CDR3 extends over 16 amino acids. Trimming removed 1 base from V and 3 bases from J; junction bases left unmatched: 7.

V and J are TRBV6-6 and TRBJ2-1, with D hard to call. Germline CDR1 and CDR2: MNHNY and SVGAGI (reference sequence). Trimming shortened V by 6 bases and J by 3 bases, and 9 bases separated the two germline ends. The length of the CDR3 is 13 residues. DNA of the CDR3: TGTGCCAGCAGCACCGCAGGCTACAATGAGCAGTTCTTC. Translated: CASSTAGYNEQFF.

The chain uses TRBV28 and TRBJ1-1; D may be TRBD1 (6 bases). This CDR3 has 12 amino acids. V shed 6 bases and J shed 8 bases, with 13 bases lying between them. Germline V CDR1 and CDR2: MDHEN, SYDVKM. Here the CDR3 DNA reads TGTGCCAGCAGGACAGGAGCCCCAGAAGCTTTCTTT. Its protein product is CASRTGAPEAFF.

For the CDR3, the DNA is TGTGCCAGCAGTGACCAGACAGGGAGGGAGCTGTTTTTT. This sequence encodes CASSDQTGRELFF. The chain recombines TRBV6-1 with TRBJ2-2, with 7 bases matching TRBD1. The germline V gene encodes CDR1 MNHNS and CDR2 SASEGT. The CDR3 loop spans 13 amino acids. The V segment lost 3 bases and the J segment 9 bases; nucleotides outside the gene matches: 4.

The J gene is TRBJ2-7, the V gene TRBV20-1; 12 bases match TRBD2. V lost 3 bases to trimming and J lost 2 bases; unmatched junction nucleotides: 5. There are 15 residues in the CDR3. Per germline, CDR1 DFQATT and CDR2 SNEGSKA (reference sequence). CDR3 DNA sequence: TGCAGTGCTAGTCCTAGACTAGCGGGGGCCTACGAGCAGTACTTC. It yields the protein CSASPRLAGAYEQYF.

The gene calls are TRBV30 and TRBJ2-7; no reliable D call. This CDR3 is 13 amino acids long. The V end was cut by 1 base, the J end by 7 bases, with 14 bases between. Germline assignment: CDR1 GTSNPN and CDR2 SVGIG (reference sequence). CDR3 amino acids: CAWSGLGFGEQYF. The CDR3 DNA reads TGTGCCTGGAGTGGTCTGGGTTTCGGGGAGCAGTACTTC. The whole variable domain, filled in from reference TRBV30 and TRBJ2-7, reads SQTIHQWPATLVQPVGSPLSLECTVEGTSNPNLYWYRQAAGRGLQLLFYSVGIGQISSEVPQNLSASRPQDRQFILSSKKLLLSDSGFYLCAWSGLGFGEQYFGPGTRLTVT.

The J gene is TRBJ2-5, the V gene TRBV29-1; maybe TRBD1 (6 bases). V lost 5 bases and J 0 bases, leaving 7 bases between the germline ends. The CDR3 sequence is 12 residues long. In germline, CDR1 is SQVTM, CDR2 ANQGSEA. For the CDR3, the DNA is TGCAGCGTTCGACAGGACCAAGAGACCCAGTACTTC. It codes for CSVRQDQETQYF. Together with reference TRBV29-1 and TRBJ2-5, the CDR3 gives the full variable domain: SAVISQKPSRDICQRGTSLTIQCQVDSQVTMMFWYRQQPGQSLTLIATANQGSEATYESGFVIDKFPISRPNLTFSTLTVSNMSPEDSSIYLCSVRQDQETQYFGPGTRLLVL.

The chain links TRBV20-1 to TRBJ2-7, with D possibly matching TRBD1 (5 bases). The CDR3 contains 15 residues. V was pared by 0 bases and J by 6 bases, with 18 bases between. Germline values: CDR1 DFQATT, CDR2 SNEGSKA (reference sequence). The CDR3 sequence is CSARDRVQVASEQYF. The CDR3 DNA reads TGCAGTGCTAGAGATCGGGTACAGGTCGCCTCCGAGCAGTACTTC.